The rows below give T cell receptor beta chains drawn from one sample of a study of blood T cell repertoires in COVID-19. Only in-frame clones appear in the TCRdb table, and some are missing; sequencing was by immunoSEQ multiplex PCR. The table has about 75,000 clones, 75% to 90% seen once. Sequences were obtained from peripheral blood. Source of these receptors: a human donor in a cohort sampled during active COVID-19. The CDR3 runs from the conserved cysteine through the conserved F or W. The D gene is left open where the match is weak. Only some rows state a clone size, as once, few, many or a class for expanded clones.

NA,TRBV3-1/TRBV3-2,TRBD1,TRBJ2-7,CASSQDPMTGTYEQYF,TGTGCCAGCAGCCAAGACCCTATGACAGGGACCTACGAGCAGTACTTC
NA,TRBV28,NA,TRBJ1-1,CASSPRAGRLNTEAFF,TGTGCCAGCAGTCCAAGAGCGGGACGGCTGAACACTGAAGCTTTCTTT
NA,TRBV19,NA,TRBJ1-5,CASSFGKNQPQHF,TGTGCCAGTAGTTTTGGCAAGAATCAGCCCCAGCATTTT
NA,TRBV7-9,NA,TRBJ2-2,CASSLMGQFDPGELFF,TGTGCCAGCAGCTTAATGGGGCAGTTTGACCCCGGGGAGCTGTTTTTT
NA,TRBV6-5,NA,TRBJ1-4,CASSGGPNEKLFF,TGTGCCAGCTCGGGGGGCCCTAATGAAAAACTGTTTTTT
NA,TRBV18,NA,TRBJ2-7,CASSPSGRTSSYEQYF,TGTGCCAGCTCACCATCTGGTCGTACAAGCTCCTACGAGCAGTACTTC
few,TRBV6-5,TRBD1,TRBJ2-7,CASSPRQGAVGGQYF,TGTGCCAGCAGCCCACGACAGGGAGCCGTTGGTGGGCAGTACTTC
NA,TRBV7-9,NA,TRBJ1-4,CASSRTATNEKLFF,TGTGCCAGCAGTCGGACAGCAACTAATGAAAAACTGTTTTTT
NA,TRBV5-1,NA,TRBJ2-2,CASSLRVGDTGELFF,TGCGCCAGCAGCTTGAGGGTCGGGGACACCGGGGAGCTGTTTTTT
NA,TRBV5-6,TRBD2,TRBJ2-2,CASSFRGAGASGTGELFF,TGTGCCAGCAGCTTCCGGGGAGCGGGAGCCTCGGGCACCGGGGAGCTGTTTTTT
NA,TRBV6-2/TRBV6-3,NA,TRBJ1-1,CASSFAGNTEAFF,TGTGCCAGCAGTTTTGCCGGGAACACTGAAGCTTTCTTT
NA,TRBV4-1,NA,TRBJ1-2,CASSQDPGGNYGYTF,TGCGCCAGCAGCCAAGATCCAGGTGGGAACTATGGCTACACCTTC
NA,TRBV2,NA,TRBJ2-1,CASSFFEDTLLPYNEQFF,TGTGCCAGCAGTTTTTTTGAGGACACCCTTCTACCCTACAATGAGCAGTTCTTC
NA,TRBV28,NA,TRBJ1-1,CASRPGGRPLTEAFF,TGTGCCAGCAGACCCGGAGGACGGCCCTTAACTGAAGCTTTCTTT
NA,TRBV4-1,NA,TRBJ1-4,CASSQDPRRVAEVEKLFF,TGCGCCAGCAGCCAAGATCCGAGACGGGTCGCGGAGGTCGAAAAACTGTTTTTT
NA,TRBV4-1,NA,TRBJ1-6,CASSPQYSPLHF,TGCGCCAGCAGCCCCCAGTATTCACCCCTCCACTTT
NA,TRBV7-8,NA,TRBJ2-2,CASSLAARPGNTGELFF,TGTGCCAGCAGCTTAGCAGCGCGTCCGGGGAACACCGGGGAGCTGTTTTTT
once,TRBV11-3,NA,TRBJ1-5,CASSLVAGHSNQPQHF,TGTGCCAGCAGCTTAGTAGCCGGCCATAGCAATCAGCCCCAGCATTTT
NA,TRBV7-9,TRBD1,TRBJ2-5,CASSFGTGRSETQYF,TGTGCCAGCAGCTTCGGGACAGGGAGGTCAGAGACCCAGTACTTC
NA,TRBV4-3,TRBD1,TRBJ2-1,CASSPYRGQYNEQFF,TGCGCCAGCAGCCCCTACAGGGGGCAATACAATGAGCAGTTCTTC
NA,TRBV2,NA,TRBJ1-5,CASSEVDNPRSNQPQHF,TGTGCCAGCAGTGAGGTAGACAACCCACGCAGCAATCAGCCCCAGCATTTT
NA,TRBV28,NA,TRBJ1-3,CASSSPGFSGNTIYF,TGTGCCAGCAGTTCTCCAGGCTTCTCTGGAAACACCATATATTTT